The clone carrying this TCR beta chain has more than one count but fewer than ten. The target antigen is unknown. Per the germline V gene, CDR1 is DFQATT and CDR2 is SNEGSKA (reference sequence). With 3 bases clipped from V and 3 bases from J, the junction kept 4 bases outside the gene matches. The length of the CDR3 is 13 residues. The data stem from a study of CD8 T cells in ankylosing spondylitis. Whole-study results and caveats: A TCR beta motif made of eight highly homologous variants seemed typical of ankylosing spondylitis blood. As reported, disease-linked clones showed significant enrichment in matched ankylosing spondylitis synovial fluid.

Generation of TCR beta libraries employed quantitative 5'-RACE incorporating molecular barcodes. TCRdb analysed the 5' RACE reads with MiXCR anew, one entry per CDR3 protein. The table includes around 770,000 distinct CDR3 sequences, around 19% detected once. This chain uses TRBV20-1 with TRBJ1-1, with TRBD1 matching over 7 bases. The receptor was isolated from a male donor with ankylosing spondylitis. The sequencing sample was made of blood, either unsorted or a sorted T cell fraction (not recorded which). This CDR3 reads CSARDRSDTEAFF. Here the CDR3 DNA reads TGCAGTGCTAGGGACAGGTCAGACACTGAAGCTTTCTTT.